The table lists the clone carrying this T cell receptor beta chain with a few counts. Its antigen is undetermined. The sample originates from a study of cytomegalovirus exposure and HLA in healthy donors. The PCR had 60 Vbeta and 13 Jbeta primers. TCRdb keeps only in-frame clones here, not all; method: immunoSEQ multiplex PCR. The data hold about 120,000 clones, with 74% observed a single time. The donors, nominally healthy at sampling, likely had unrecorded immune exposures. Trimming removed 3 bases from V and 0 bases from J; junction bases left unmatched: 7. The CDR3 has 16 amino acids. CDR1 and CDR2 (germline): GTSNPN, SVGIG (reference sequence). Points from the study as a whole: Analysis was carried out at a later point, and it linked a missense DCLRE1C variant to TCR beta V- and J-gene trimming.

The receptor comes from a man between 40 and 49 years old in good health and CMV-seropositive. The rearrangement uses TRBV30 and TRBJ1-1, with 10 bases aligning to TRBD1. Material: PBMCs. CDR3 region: CAWSRPGQGLNTEAFF. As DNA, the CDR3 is TGTGCCTGGAGCAGACCGGGACAGGGGTTGAACACTGAAGCTTTCTTT. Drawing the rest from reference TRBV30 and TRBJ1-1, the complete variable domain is SQTIHQWPATLVQPVGSPLSLECTVEGTSNPNLYWYRQAAGRGLQLLFYSVGIGQISSEVPQNLSASRPQDRQFILSSKKLLLSDSGFYLCAWSRPGQGLNTEAFFGQGTRLTVV.